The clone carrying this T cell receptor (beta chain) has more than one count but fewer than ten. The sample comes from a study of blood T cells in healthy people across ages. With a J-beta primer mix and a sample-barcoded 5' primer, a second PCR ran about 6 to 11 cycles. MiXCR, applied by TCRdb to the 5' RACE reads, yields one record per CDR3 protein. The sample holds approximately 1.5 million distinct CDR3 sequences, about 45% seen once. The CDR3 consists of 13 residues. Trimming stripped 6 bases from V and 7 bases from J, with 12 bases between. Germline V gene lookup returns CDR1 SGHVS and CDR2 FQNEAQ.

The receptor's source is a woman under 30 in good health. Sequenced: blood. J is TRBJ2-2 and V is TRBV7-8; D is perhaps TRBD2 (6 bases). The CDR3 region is CASRPGGSGELFF. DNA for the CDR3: TGTGCCAGCAGACCCGGAGGGAGCGGGGAGCTGTTTTTT. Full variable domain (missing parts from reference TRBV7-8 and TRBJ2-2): GAGVSQSPRYKVAKRGQDVALRCDPISGHVSLFWYQQALGQGPEFLTYFQNEAQLDKSGLPSDRFFAERPEGSVSTLKIQRTQQEDSAVYLCASRPGGSGELFFGEGSRLTVL.